The sequence of this TCR beta chain was determined in a study of control samples from healthy donors and cancer patients (dated by TCRdb to 2018 to 2021). To note about this clone: Its specific antigen is unknown. Base qualities are not at hand, and no much larger clone is one base apart.

CDR3 length: 14 amino acids, cysteine to phenylalanine. Here the CDR3 DNA is all that survives: 42 bases in frame from base 1. V lost 11 bases and J lost 5 bases; the stretch between them is 22 bases long. CDR1 is given as SNHLY and CDR2 as FYNNEI, both from the germline V gene. The method was the immunoSEQ multiplex PCR assay. This immuneACCESS table, as held by TCRdb, lists in-frame sequences with V and J called but not all clones. Of the missing ones, under half trace to an unresolved V gene in checked studies; the others have no known cause. The sample table lists some 64,000 clones, 87% of them with a count of one. The biggest ten clones account for approximately 2.1% of the sample.

Here the chain combines TRBV2 and TRBJ2-7; the D gene lacks a confident call. The receptor was isolated from a woman in her forties or fifties with head and neck cancer. Material for sequencing was PBMCs. The DNA is as follows: TGTGCCGCATCCGGGCTACCTCTAGGCGACGAGCAGTACTTC. Its protein reads: CAASGLPLGDEQYF.